This TCR beta chain originates from a study of vaccination effects on CD4 cells after COVID-19. Study findings and constraints: The study found marked clonal contraction of infection- and vaccine-induced clones late after vaccination.

Data came from immunoSEQ multiplex PCR; TCRdb stores just in-frame clones and leaves some out. The data hold 20,000 to 30,000 clones, with nearly 80% observed a single time. A word on this clone: No antigen is known for it.

Antigen-specific CD4+ T cell clonotypes were called by their expansion after viral peptide-pool culture in ViraFEST. Subsequent to less than 13 days of culture, CD4+ T cells were isolated. Participants got two doses of BNT162b2 or mRNA-1273 vaccine. This specimen consisted of CD4+ T cells from PBMCs cultured with SARS-CoV-2 spike peptides, obtained after COVID-19 vaccination. The sequence derives from a human donor who received a COVID-19 vaccine. Some clones in this sample may be carry-over from other donors' samples.

The CDR3 sequence is CASSQGTMNTEAFF. Written as DNA, the CDR3 is TGTGCCAGCAGCCAAGGAACAATGAACACTGAAGCTTTCTTT. The genes are TRBV3-1 (or the pseudogene TRBV3-2) and TRBJ1-1, with D unclear. Looked up from germline, CDR1 is LGHDT and CDR2 is YNNKEL (reference sequence). Trimming cost V 1 base and J 0 bases, with 6 bases left between them. CDR3 length equals 14 residues.